This TCR beta chain was sequenced in a study of T-cell memory formation after mild COVID-19. The overall study: There were largely donor-specific TCR clusters.

Sample barcodes and UMIs were carried by the TCR alpha and TCR beta cDNA libraries that 5'RACE generated with constant-segment primers. TCRdb re-called the 5' RACE reads with MiXCR, one entry per CDR3 protein. This table holds 400,000 to 450,000 distinct CDR3 sequences, 18% found once. Comment on this clonotype: Its antigen is not identified.

Trimming cost V 5 bases and J 7 bases, with 8 bases left between them. The CDR3 extends over 10 amino acids. Germline V gene sequence: CDR1 DFQATT, CDR2 SNEGSKA (reference sequence). Study observations and caveats: Mostly located in CM and EM were contracting CD4+ clones, with contracting CD8+ clones located in EMRA. CD4/CD8 balance characterized clones contracting day 15 to 85, and CD4+ skew characterized later expanders.

The chain is built from TRBV20-1 and TRBJ1-2; D remains ambiguous. The sample consisted of PBMCs or a T cell subset sorted from them (not recorded which). The clonotype was recovered from a man in his late teens or twenties who had mild COVID-19 (a few samples of this study predate the infection). Cell type and time point are not known. The CDR3 protein is CSALWVGYTF. In DNA, the CDR3 is TGCAGTGCTCTGTGGGTTGGCTACACCTTC.